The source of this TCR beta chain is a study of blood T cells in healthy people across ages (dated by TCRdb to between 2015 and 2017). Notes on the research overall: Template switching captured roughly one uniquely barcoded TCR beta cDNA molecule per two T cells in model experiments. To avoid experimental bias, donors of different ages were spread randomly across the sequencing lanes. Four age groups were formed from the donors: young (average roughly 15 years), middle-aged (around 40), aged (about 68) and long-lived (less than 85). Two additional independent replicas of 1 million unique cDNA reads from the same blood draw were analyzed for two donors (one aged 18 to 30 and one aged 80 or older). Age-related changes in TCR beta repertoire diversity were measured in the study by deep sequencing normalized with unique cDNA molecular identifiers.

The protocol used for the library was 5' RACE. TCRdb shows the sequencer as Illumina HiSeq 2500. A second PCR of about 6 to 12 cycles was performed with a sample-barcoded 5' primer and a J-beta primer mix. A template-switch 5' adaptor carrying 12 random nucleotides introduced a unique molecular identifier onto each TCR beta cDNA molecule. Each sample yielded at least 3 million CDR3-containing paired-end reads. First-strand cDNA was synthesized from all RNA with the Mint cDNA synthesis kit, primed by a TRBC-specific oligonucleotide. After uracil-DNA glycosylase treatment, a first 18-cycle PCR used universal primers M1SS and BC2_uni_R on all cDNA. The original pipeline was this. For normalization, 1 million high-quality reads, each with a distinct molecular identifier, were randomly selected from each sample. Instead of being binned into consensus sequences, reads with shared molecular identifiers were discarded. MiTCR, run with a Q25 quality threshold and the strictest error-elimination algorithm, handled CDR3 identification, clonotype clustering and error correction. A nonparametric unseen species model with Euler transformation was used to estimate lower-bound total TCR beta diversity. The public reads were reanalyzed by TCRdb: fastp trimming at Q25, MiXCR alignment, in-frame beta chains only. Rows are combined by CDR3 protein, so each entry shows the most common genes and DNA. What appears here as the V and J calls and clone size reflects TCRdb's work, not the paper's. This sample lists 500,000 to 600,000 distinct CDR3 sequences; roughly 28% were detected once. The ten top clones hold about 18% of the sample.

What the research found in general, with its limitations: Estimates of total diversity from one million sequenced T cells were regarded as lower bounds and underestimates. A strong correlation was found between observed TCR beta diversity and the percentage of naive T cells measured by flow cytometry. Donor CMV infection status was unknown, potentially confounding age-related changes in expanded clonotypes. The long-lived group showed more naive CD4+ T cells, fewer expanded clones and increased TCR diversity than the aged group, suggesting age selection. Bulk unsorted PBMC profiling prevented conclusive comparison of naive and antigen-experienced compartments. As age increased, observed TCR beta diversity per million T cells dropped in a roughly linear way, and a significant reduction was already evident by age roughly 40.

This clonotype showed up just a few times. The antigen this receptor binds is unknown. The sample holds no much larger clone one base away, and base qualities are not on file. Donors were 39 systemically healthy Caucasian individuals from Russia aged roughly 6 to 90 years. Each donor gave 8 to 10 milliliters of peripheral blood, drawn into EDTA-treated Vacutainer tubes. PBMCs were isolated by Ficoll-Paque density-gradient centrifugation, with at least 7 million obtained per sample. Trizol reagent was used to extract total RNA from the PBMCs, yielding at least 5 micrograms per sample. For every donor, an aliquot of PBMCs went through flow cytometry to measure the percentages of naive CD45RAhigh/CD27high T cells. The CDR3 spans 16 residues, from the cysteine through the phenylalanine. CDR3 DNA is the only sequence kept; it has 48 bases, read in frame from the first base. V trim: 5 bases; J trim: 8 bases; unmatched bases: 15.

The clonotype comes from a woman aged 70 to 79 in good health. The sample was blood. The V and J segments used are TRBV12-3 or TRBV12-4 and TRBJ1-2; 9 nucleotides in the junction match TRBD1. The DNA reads TGTGCCAGCAGTCCGAGCGCGGGGACAGGGTTCCGCGGCTACACCTTC. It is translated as CASSPSAGTGFRGYTF.